The 29 T cell receptor beta chains presented below share a single source sample, sequenced in a study of cytotoxic CD8 clonotypes in ibrutinib-treated CLL. Using immunoSEQ multiplex PCR, the repertoire was profiled, and TCRdb retains in-frame clones only, with some absent. The table shows about 310,000 clones, with approximately 80% occurring only once. The specimen was PBMCs, collected before ibrutinib treatment. These receptors were collected from a human donor with chronic lymphocytic leukemia.

The chain joins TRBV29-1 to TRBJ2-1; TRBD2 agrees at 10 bases. V dropped 4 bases and J dropped 8; count of bases not matched to a gene: 14. Looked up from germline, CDR1 is SQVTM and CDR2 is ANQGSEA. The CDR3 length is 16 residues. The CDR3 loop reads CSVVLAGVVDFDEQFF. CDR3 nucleotide sequence: TGCAGCGTTGTTCTAGCGGGAGTCGTGGATTTCGATGAGCAGTTCTTC.

This chain uses TRBV19 with TRBJ2-1, with D unresolved. CDR1 and CDR2 (germline): LNHDA, SQIVND (reference sequence). The CDR3 is made up of 13 amino acids. Trimming took off 6 bases at V and 11 bases at J, with 17 bases between the two ends. In DNA, the CDR3 is TGTGCCAGTAGGGCACTCATGAGCCACCAGCAGTTCTTC. Translation gives CASRALMSHQQFF. The complete variable domain, with remaining parts taken from reference TRBV19 and TRBJ2-1, reads DGGITQSPKYLFRKEGQNVTLSCEQNLNHDAMYWYRQDPGQGLRLIYYSQIVNDFQKGDIAEGYSVSREKKESFPLTVTSAQKNPTAFYLCASRALMSHQQFFGPGTRLTVL.

The chain combines TRBV30 with TRBJ1-5, with D possibly being TRBD1 (5 bases). Germline V CDR1 and CDR2: GTSNPN, SVGIG (reference sequence). Trimming stripped 5 bases from V and 1 base from J, with 9 bases between. The CDR3 has 13 residues. This CDR3 is CAWGDFSNQPQHF. CDR3 DNA sequence: TGTGCCTGGGGGGACTTCAGCAATCAGCCCCAGCATTTT.

The V gene is TRBV15, the J gene TRBJ2-1; D remains unclear. The CDR3 totals 15 residues. Germline CDR1 LNHNV, CDR2 YYDKDF (reference sequence). The V gene lost 0 bases and the J gene lost 4 bases, with 10 bases spanning the gap. The CDR3 DNA reads TGTGCCACCAGCAGAGAAGGCACTCTATACAATGAGCAGTTCTTC. Protein sequence: CATSREGTLYNEQFF.

This chain connects TRBV7-9 to TRBJ1-2, with 7 bases fitting TRBD1. J gave up 4 bases and V 4 bases, and 6 bases lay outside the gene matches. The CDR3 contains 14 residues. Germline assignment: CDR1 SEHNR and CDR2 FQNEAQ (reference sequence). The DNA of the CDR3 is TGTGCCAGCAGCTCTGAGGACAGGTTCTATGGCTACACCTTC. It translates to CASSSEDRFYGYTF.

Here the CDR3 DNA reads TGTGCCTGGAGTCGGGAGATGAACACTGAAGCTTTCTTT. Translated: CAWSREMNTEAFF. The chain couples TRBV30 to TRBJ1-1; D unresolved. The CDR3 length is 13 residues. Germline CDR1 and CDR2: GTSNPN and SVGIG (reference sequence). V lost 2 bases and J 0 bases, leaving 7 bases between the germline ends.

This chain uses TRBV14 with TRBJ2-7; tentatively, D is TRBD1 (7 bases). Germline lookup yields CDR1 SGHDN and CDR2 FVKESK. V lost 4 bases to trimming and J lost 6 bases, with 19 bases between them. CDR3 length equals 15 residues. For the CDR3, the DNA is TGTGCCAGCAGCCCACCGGGCCAGGAGGGGGCCGAGCAGTACTTC. It specifies CASSPPGQEGAEQYF.

This chain uses TRBV2 with TRBJ2-1; tentatively, D is TRBD2 (6 bases). This CDR3 is 15 amino acids long. In germline, CDR1 is SNHLY, CDR2 FYNNEI. The germline V and J ends were trimmed by 3 bases and 9 bases, with 18 bases remaining between them. CDR3 residues: CASSEELALDAEQFF. CDR3 coding DNA: TGTGCCAGCAGTGAGGAACTAGCCCTAGACGCTGAGCAGTTCTTC.

V is TRBV10-3 and J is TRBJ2-5, with 7 bases fitting TRBD2. Germline CDR1 ENHRY, CDR2 SYGVKD. J was trimmed by 5 bases and V by 4 bases; bases with no gene match: 10. This CDR3 has 15 residues. The CDR3 DNA reads as TGTGCCATCAGTGGGGGACTAACGGAAGGGGAGACCCAGTACTTC. Amino acids: CAISGGLTEGETQYF.

This clone was recorded only once. The CDR3 DNA reads TGTGCCAGTACCGTAAGGAACACCGGGGAGCTGTTTTTT. It translates to CASTVRNTGELFF. The rearrangement links TRBV19 to TRBJ2-2; no firm D call. Germline lookup yields CDR1 LNHDA and CDR2 SQIVND (reference sequence). V lost 7 bases, J lost 1 base, and 7 bases lay in between. This CDR3 is 13 amino acids long.

The chain has TRBV6-1 and TRBJ2-5; D ambiguous. The CDR3 loop spans 13 amino acids. The V gene lost 2 bases and the J gene lost 7 bases, with 11 bases spanning the gap. Germline V gene sequence: CDR1 MNHNS, CDR2 SASEGT. The CDR3 bases are TGTGCCAGCAGTGAATACCTGGAGAGGACCCAGTACTTC. Its translation is CASSEYLERTQYF.

The chain combines TRBV5-1 with TRBJ1-4; the match to TRBD1 covers 9 bases. This CDR3 has 14 residues. The V and J ends lost 3 bases and 7 bases, in that order; junction bases with no gene match: 4. Germline V lookup: CDR1 SGHRS, CDR2 YFSETQ. The CDR3 bases are TGCGCCAGCAGCTCAGTGACAGGGGGTGAAAAACTGTTTTTT. It encodes CASSSVTGGEKLFF.

The gene calls are TRBV19 and TRBJ1-3; D is unclear. The germline V and J ends were trimmed by 5 bases and 0 bases, with 8 bases remaining between them. The V gene's germline CDR1 is LNHDA and CDR2 SQIVND (reference sequence). This CDR3 region has 14 residues. The CDR3 protein is CASSGGFSGNTIYF. The CDR3 coding sequence is TGTGCCAGTAGTGGAGGGTTCTCTGGAAACACCATATATTTT.

The chain recombines TRBV10-3 with TRBJ2-1; no clear D. Germline loops: CDR1 ENHRY, CDR2 SYGVKD. The CDR3 extends over 10 amino acids. Deletions cut 8 bases from V and 7 bases from J, with 6 bases between. The DNA of the CDR3 is TGTGCCATCGGCATGAATGAGCAGTTCTTC. It translates to CAIGMNEQFF.

The chain is built from TRBV15 and TRBJ1-4, with 7 bases fitting TRBD1. This CDR3 is 13 amino acids long. Germline lookup yields CDR1 LNHNV and CDR2 YYDKDF (reference sequence). J gave up 8 bases and V 4 bases, and 4 bases lay outside the gene matches. The CDR3 region has the DNA TGTGCCACCAGCAAGGGGGCGAGGGAAAAACTGTTTTTT. Its translation: CATSKGAREKLFF.

The V and J genes are TRBV19 and TRBJ1-6; tentative D call: TRBD1 (5 bases). Trimming removed 7 bases at V and 9 bases at J, with 13 bases between. Germline-derived CDR1 and CDR2 are LNHDA and SQIVND (reference sequence). The CDR3 has 13 residues. For the CDR3, the DNA is TGTGCCAGTACTGGACACCACGGTTCACCCCTCCACTTT. It yields the protein CASTGHHGSPLHF.

In DNA form, the CDR3 reads TGTGCCAGCTCATCTTCTAGCGGAACAAGAGAATCCCAGTACTTC. The encoded protein is CASSSSSGTRESQYF. V usage is TRBV18 and J usage is TRBJ2-5, with 7 bases aligning to TRBD2. V was pared by 5 bases and J by 9 bases, with 15 bases of the junction left unmatched. This CDR3 has 15 residues. Germline lookup yields CDR1 KGHSH and CDR2 LQKENI.

The chain carries TRBV2 and TRBJ2-1; unclear D gene. Germline V gene lookup returns CDR1 SNHLY and CDR2 FYNNEI. The CDR3 is 12 amino acids. Between the trimmed V and J ends, which lost 8 bases and 0 bases, there was a span of 5 bases. The CDR3 nucleotides are TGTGCCAGCTATGACTCCTACAATGAGCAGTTCTTC. Its translation is CASYDSYNEQFF.

The chain carries TRBV6-1 and TRBJ2-7; no definite D call. Germline V gives CDR1 MNHNS, CDR2 SASEGT. Deletions cut 0 bases from V and 2 bases from J, with 11 bases between. The CDR3 runs to 15 residues. The CDR3 sequence is CASSEATAWAYEQYF. CDR3 nucleotide sequence: TGTGCCAGCAGTGAAGCTACAGCTTGGGCCTACGAGCAGTACTTC.

This CDR3 is CASSERQIPSIYGYTF. The DNA for the CDR3 is TGTGCCAGCAGCGAGAGACAGATCCCGAGTATCTATGGCTACACCTTC. The rearrangement joins TRBV9 to TRBJ1-2; weak D call: TRBD1 (5 bases). Germline CDR1 SGDLS, CDR2 YYNGEE. The V end lost 3 bases, the J end lost 4 bases, and 19 bases lay between the germline ends. CDR3 length: 16 amino acids. Variable domain in full (rest from reference TRBV9 and TRBJ1-2): DSGVTQTPKHLITATGQRVTLRCSPRSGDLSVYWYQQSLDQGLQFLIQYYNGEERAKGNILERFSAQQFPDLHSELNLSSLELGDSALYFCASSERQIPSIYGYTFGSGTRLTVV.

The chain employs TRBV7-2 and TRBJ1-1; tentatively, D is TRBD1 (6 bases). V was trimmed by 5 bases and J by 4 bases, leaving 11 bases between them. The CDR3 consists of 13 residues. Germline lookup yields CDR1 SGHTA and CDR2 FQGNSA. The CDR3, as DNA: TGTGCCAGCAGCCAAGGACAGATCACTGAAGCTTTCTTT. Its translation is CASSQGQITEAFF.

The gene calls are TRBV28 and TRBJ2-1; 14 positions agree with TRBD2. Trimming cost V 5 bases and J 4 bases; bases outside gene matches: 16. Germline V CDR1 and CDR2: MDHEN, SYDVKM. This CDR3 has 20 amino acids. The CDR3 region has the DNA TGTGCCAGCAGTACGCGTCCGACTAGCGGGAGGGGGATACGGTACAATGAGCAGTTCTTC. Its protein product is CASSTRPTSGRGIRYNEQFF.

This clone has a single count. This chain uses TRBV4-2 with TRBJ2-7, with 10 bases identical to TRBD1. V dropped 6 bases and J dropped 4; count of bases not matched to a gene: 3. The V gene's germline CDR1 is LGHNA and CDR2 YNFKEQ. The CDR3 sequence is 13 residues long. The DNA for the CDR3 is TGTGCCAGCAGACTGGGACAGGGGTACGAGCAGTACTTC. Its translation is CASRLGQGYEQYF.

The chain joins TRBV18 to TRBJ1-2; 8 positions match TRBD1. Losses at the gene ends were 3 bases for V and 3 bases for J; bases not matched to a gene: 3. This CDR3 contains 14 residues. The germline V gene has CDR1 KGHSH and CDR2 LQKENI. CDR3 nucleotides: TGTGCCAGCTCACCGACAGGGGTCGACTATGGCTACACCTTC. The encoded protein is CASSPTGVDYGYTF.

For this clone: The sample holds other DNA sequences that translate to the same CDR3. The chain links TRBV11-2 to TRBJ2-7; D unclear. The CDR3 runs 11 residues. V was pared by 5 bases and J by 4 bases, with 6 bases between. Per germline, CDR1 SGHAT and CDR2 FQNNGV. The CDR3 sequence: CASSTSYEQYF. Written as DNA, the CDR3 is TGTGCCAGCAGCACCTCATACGAGCAGTACTTC. The whole variable domain, filled in from reference TRBV11-2 and TRBJ2-7, reads EAGVAQSPRYKIIEKRQSVAFWCNPISGHATLYWYQQILGQGPKLLIQFQNNGVVDDSQLPKDRFSAERLKGVDSTLKIQPAKLEDSAVYLCASSTSYEQYFGPGTRLTVT.

This clone was picked up a small number of times. The chain uses TRBV15 and TRBJ2-7; TRBD1 matches 7 bases. The CDR3 runs to 13 residues. Germline values: CDR1 LNHNV, CDR2 YYDKDF (reference sequence). V shed 3 bases, J shed 4 bases, and the junction held 3 bases outside the gene matches. The DNA for the CDR3 is TGTGCCACCAGCAGTAACAGGGGATACGAGCAGTACTTC. Its protein product is CATSSNRGYEQYF.

In this sample, this clone turned up a few times. This chain links TRBV7-6 with TRBJ2-1; tentative D call: TRBD2 (7 bases). The CDR3 consists of 14 residues. Germline V gives CDR1 SGHVS, CDR2 FNYEAQ. Trimming shortened V by 2 bases and J by 6 bases, and 11 bases separated the two germline ends. CDR3: CASSLLGGANEQFF. The CDR3 nucleotides are TGTGCCAGCAGCTTACTAGGGGGGGCCAATGAGCAGTTCTTC.

This clone was counted only a few times. V is TRBV11-2 and J is TRBJ2-6; D unresolved. Germline values: CDR1 SGHAT, CDR2 FQNNGV. This CDR3 region has 15 residues. Trimming took 3 bases from V and 2 from J, leaving 8 bases between them. Here the CDR3 reads CASSFLGPGANVLTF. In DNA, the CDR3 is TGTGCCAGCAGCTTCCTTGGTCCTGGGGCCAACGTCCTGACTTTC.

This clone was recorded once. V and J are TRBV13 and TRBJ2-3; D perhaps matches TRBD2 (5 bases). CDR1 is PRHDT and CDR2 is FYEKMQ in the germline V gene (reference sequence). V was clipped by 4 bases and J by 5 bases, with 13 bases between them. CDR3 size: 14 residues. CDR3 nucleotide sequence: TGTGCCAGCAGCTCTACTAGTTCTGGAGATACGCAGTATTTT. Protein sequence: CASSSTSSGDTQYF.